Below, one T cell receptor (beta chain) is given with its context. TCRdb's table, derived via immunoSEQ multiplex PCR, lists solely in-frame clones and lacks some. The data show under 450,000 clones, about 90% seen once. Per the germline V gene, CDR1 is SGHDT and CDR2 is YYEEEE. The CDR3 extends over 15 amino acids. Losses at the gene ends were 2 bases for V and 2 bases for J; bases not matched to a gene: 3. The sample is drawn from a study of blood T cell repertoires in COVID-19. This chain links TRBV5-6 with TRBJ2-5, with 10 bases aligning to TRBD2. The TCR was taken from a woman in her twenties or thirties who had recovered from COVID-19. The sequenced sample was PBMCs or T cells enriched from blood (not recorded which). The CDR3 loop is CASSFLAGAQETQYF. CDR3 bases: TGTGCCAGCAGCTTCCTAGCGGGGGCACAAGAGACCCAGTACTTC.